A single sample is the source of the 3 T cell receptor beta chains below, sequenced in a study of T cell clonality in common variable immunodeficiency. Sequencing was performed with immunoSEQ multiplex PCR; in TCRdb, only in-frame clones are kept and a portion is missing. The table lists fewer than 40,000 clones, with no singletons. Sequenced: peripheral blood mononuclear cells. Receptors were obtained from a person between 18 and 75 years old in good health.

This clone appeared many times. The read finishes 3 residues shy of the CDR3 end, and the germline J gene is used to complete it. The chain combines TRBV7-9 with TRBJ2-1, with D perhaps matching TRBD1 or TRBD2 (5 bases each). Germline CDR1 SEHNR, CDR2 FQNEAQ (reference sequence). CDR3 length: 13 residues. Trimming removed 6 bases from V and 5 bases from J, with 11 bases in between. CDR3: CASRPRGDNEQFF. The sequenced CDR3 bases are TGTGCCAGCAGGCCGAGGGGTGACAATGAG.

This clone appeared many times. The sequenced fragment ends 3 residues before the CDR3 boundary, so the rest is inferred from the germline J gene. The V and J genes are TRBV20-1 and TRBJ2-4, with D perhaps TRBD1 (8 bases). CDR3 length: 14 amino acids. Germline V gene data show CDR1 as DFQATT and CDR2 as SNEGSKA (reference sequence). Trimming took 7 bases from V and 3 from J, leaving 16 bases between them. CDR3 loop: CSVQGGGHKNIQYF. CDR3 bases read: TGCAGTGTACAGGGGGGGGGCCACAAAAACATT.

This clone was recorded many times. Read coverage stops 3 residues before the CDR3 terminus; the germline J gene supplies the remainder. The J gene is TRBJ2-7, the V gene TRBV7-9, with 7 bases lining up with TRBD1. This CDR3 region has 14 residues. Losses at the gene ends were 5 bases for V and 3 bases for J; bases not matched to a gene: 7. Germline CDR1 is SEHNR and CDR2 is FQNEAQ (reference sequence). The covered CDR3 bases are TGTGCCAGCAGCACCCCGGGACAGATCTACGAG. It specifies CASSTPGQIYE. The full CDR3 protein is CASSTPGQIYEQYF.